The T cell receptor beta chain under discussion was sequenced for a study of blood T cell repertoires in COVID-19. Study as a whole: COVID-19 samples, acute and convalescent, were from the United States, Italy and Spain. PBMCs, B-cell-depleted T cells, or T cells were the source of the cDNA or gDNA that made up the material.

The repertoire was sequenced with immunoSEQ multiplex PCR; TCRdb's copy has only in-frame clones and lacks some. This table holds about 140,000 clones, roughly 90% found once. The length of the CDR3 is 18 residues. CDR1 is MNHNY and CDR2 is SVGAGI in the germline V gene (reference sequence). J lost 0 bases, V lost 5 bases, and 9 bases had no gene match. The rearrangement uses TRBV6-6 and TRBJ1-6; TRBD1 aligns across 8 bases. Sequencing used peripheral blood. The TCR comes from a human donor with COVID-19, enrolled during active disease. The donor label of this sample is uncertain. This chain's CDR3 is CASSPGQAEGSYNSPLHF. CDR3 DNA sequence: TGTGCCAGCAGTCCGGGACAGGCTGAGGGCTCCTATAATTCACCCCTCCACTTT.